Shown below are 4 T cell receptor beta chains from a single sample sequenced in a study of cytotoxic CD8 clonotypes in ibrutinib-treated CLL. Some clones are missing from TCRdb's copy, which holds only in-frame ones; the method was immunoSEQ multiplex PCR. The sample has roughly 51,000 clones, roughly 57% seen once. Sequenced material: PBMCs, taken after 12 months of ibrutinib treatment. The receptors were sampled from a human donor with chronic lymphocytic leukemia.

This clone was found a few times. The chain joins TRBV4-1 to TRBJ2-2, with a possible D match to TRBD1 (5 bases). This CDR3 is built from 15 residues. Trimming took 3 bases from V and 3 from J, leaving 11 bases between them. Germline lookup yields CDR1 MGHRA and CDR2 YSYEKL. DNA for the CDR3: TGCGCCAGCAGCCATGATGACAGTTACACCGGGGAGCTGTTTTTT. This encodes CASSHDDSYTGELFF.

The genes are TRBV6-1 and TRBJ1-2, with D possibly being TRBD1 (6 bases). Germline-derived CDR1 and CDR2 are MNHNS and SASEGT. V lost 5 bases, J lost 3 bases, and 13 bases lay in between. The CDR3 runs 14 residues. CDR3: CASSPGGAHYGYTF. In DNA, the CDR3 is TGTGCCAGCAGTCCCGGGGGGGCCCACTATGGCTACACCTTC.

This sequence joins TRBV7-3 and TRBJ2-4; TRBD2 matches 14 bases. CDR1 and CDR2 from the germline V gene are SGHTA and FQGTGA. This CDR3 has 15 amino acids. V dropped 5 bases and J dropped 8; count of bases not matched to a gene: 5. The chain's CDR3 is CASSPGLAGVDIQYF. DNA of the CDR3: TGTGCCAGCAGCCCGGGACTAGCGGGAGTAGACATTCAGTACTTC.

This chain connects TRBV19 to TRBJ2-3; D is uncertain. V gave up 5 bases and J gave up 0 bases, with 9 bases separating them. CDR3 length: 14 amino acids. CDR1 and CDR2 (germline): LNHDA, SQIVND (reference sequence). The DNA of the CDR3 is TGTGCCAGTAGTCCGGCTTCTAGCACAGATACGCAGTATTTT. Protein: CASSPASSTDTQYF. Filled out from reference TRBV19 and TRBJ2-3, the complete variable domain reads DGGITQSPKYLFRKEGQNVTLSCEQNLNHDAMYWYRQDPGQGLRLIYYSQIVNDFQKGDIAEGYSVSREKKESFPLTVTSAQKNPTAFYLCASSPASSTDTQYFGPGTRLTVL.